This TCR beta chain was identified during a study of T cell responses to AZD1222 COVID-19 vaccine. Points from the study as a whole: The study sampled repertoires only after the peak T cell response. Reports indicate that nearly half of spike-specific TCRs are directed at unmutated variant regions.

Details on this clone: Its antigen is still unknown.

Germline lookup yields CDR1 SGHRS and CDR2 YFSETQ. Trimming stripped 3 bases from V and 10 bases from J, with 22 bases between. This CDR3 contains 16 residues. TCRdb keeps only in-frame clones here, not all; method: immunoSEQ multiplex PCR. The data show roughly 120,000 clones, about 90% seen once. Sequencing used peripheral blood, obtained on day 0 of AZD1222 vaccination. This sequence was found in an adult in good health. The chain recombines TRBV5-1 with TRBJ1-4; no definite D call. CDR3 sequence: CASSWGGVDRETKLFF. The CDR3 region has the DNA TGCGCCAGCAGCTGGGGTGGGGTGGATAGAGAGACAAAACTGTTTTTT.